This TCR beta chain was recovered during a study of siplizumab effects on memory and regulatory T cells. Germline V gene data show CDR1 as MGHRA and CDR2 as YSYEKL. With 4 bases removed from V and 1 base from J, the gap between germline ends came to 12 bases. The CDR3 has 15 residues. The method was immunoSEQ multiplex PCR; TCRdb's version includes in-frame clones alone and lacks a portion of them. The data show more than 85,000 clones, about 94% seen once. The sample comprised CD4+ T cells sorted from blood. V is TRBV4-1 and J is TRBJ2-3, with D possibly matching TRBD2 (6 bases). The sequence was obtained from a human donor in good health. The CDR3 sequence is CASSPRDLRTDTQYF. CDR3 coding DNA: TGCGCCAGCAGCCCCCGGGACTTGCGCACAGATACGCAGTATTTT.